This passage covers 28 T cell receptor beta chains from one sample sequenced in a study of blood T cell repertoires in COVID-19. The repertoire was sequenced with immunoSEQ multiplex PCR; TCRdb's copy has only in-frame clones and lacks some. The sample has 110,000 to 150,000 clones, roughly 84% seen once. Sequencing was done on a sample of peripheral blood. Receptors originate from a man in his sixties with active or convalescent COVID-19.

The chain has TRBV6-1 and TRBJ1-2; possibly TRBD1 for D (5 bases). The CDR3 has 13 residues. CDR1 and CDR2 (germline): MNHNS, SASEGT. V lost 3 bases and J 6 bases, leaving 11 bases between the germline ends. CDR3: CASSEAGRDGYTF. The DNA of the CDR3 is TGTGCCAGCAGTGAGGCGGGGCGGGATGGCTACACCTTC.

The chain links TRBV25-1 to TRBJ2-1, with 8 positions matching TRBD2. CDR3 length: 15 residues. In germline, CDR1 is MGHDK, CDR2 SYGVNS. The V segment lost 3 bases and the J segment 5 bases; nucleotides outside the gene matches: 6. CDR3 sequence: CASSDSGTGNNEQFF. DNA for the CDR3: TGTGCCAGCAGTGATAGCGGGACTGGCAACAATGAGCAGTTCTTC.

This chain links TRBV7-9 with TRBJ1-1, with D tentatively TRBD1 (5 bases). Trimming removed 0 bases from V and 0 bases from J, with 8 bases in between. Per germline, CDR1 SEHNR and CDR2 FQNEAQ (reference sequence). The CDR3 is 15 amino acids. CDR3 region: CASSLAGAVNTEAFF. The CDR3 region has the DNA TGTGCCAGCAGCTTAGCAGGGGCCGTGAACACTGAAGCTTTCTTT.

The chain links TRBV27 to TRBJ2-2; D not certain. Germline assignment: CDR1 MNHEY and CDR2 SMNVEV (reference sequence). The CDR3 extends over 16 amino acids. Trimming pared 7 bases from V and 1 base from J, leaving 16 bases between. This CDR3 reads CASNKDPTGNTGELFF. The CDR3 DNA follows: TGTGCCAGCAATAAAGACCCAACGGGGAACACCGGGGAGCTGTTTTTT.

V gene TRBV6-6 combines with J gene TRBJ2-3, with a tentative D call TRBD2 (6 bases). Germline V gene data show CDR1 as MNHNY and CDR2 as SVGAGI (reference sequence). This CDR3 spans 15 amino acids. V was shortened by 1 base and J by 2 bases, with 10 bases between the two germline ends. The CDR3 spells CASSYLGLFTDTQYF. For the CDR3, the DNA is TGTGCCAGCAGTTACTTGGGACTCTTCACAGATACGCAGTATTTT.

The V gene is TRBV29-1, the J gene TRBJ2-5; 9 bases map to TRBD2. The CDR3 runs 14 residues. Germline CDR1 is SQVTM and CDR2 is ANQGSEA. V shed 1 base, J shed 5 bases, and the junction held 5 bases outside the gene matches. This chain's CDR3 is CSVEGAGGRETQYF. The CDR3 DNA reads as TGCAGCGTTGAAGGAGCGGGAGGACGGGAGACCCAGTACTTC.

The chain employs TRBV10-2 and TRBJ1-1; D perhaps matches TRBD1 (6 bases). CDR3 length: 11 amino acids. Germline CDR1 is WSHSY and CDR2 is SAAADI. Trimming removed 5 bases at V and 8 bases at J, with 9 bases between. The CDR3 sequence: CASSKDSEAFF. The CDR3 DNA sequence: TGCGCCAGCAGTAAGGACAGCGAAGCTTTCTTT.

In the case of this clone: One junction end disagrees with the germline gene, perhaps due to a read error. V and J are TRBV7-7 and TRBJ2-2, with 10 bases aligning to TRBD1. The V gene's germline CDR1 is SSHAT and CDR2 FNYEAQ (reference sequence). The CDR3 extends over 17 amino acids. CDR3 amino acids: CASSPEGTGAYTGELFF. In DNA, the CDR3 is TGTGCTAGCAGCCCGGAAGGGACAGGGGCGTACACCGGGGAGCTGTTTTTT.

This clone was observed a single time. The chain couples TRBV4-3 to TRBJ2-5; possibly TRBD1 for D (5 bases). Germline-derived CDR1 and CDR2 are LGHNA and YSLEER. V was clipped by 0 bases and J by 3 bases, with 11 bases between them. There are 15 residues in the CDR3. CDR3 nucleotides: TGCGCCAGCAGCCAAGATGGTAGGGGTAAAGAGACCCAGTACTTC. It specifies CASSQDGRGKETQYF.

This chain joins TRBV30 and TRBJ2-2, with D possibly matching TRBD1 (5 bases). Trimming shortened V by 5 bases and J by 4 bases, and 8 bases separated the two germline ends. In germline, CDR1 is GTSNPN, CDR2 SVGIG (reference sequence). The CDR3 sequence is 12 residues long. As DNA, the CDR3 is TGTGCCTGGTCTCAGGGCACCGGGGAGCTGTTTTTT. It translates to CAWSQGTGELFF. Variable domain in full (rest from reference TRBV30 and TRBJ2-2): SQTIHQWPATLVQPVGSPLSLECTVEGTSNPNLYWYRQAAGRGLQLLFYSVGIGQISSEVPQNLSASRPQDRQFILSSKKLLLSDSGFYLCAWSQGTGELFFGEGSRLTVL.

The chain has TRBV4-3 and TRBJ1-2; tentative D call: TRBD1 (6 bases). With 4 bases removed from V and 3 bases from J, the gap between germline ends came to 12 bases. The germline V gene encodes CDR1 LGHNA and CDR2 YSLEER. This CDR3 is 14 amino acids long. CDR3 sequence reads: CASSPYREYYGYTF. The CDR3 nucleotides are TGCGCCAGCAGCCCTTACAGGGAATACTATGGCTACACCTTC.

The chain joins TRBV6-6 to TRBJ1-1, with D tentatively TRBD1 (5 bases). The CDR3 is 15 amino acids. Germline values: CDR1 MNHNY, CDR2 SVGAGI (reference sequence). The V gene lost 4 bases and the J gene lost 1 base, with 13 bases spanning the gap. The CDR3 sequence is CASSSVGGTNTEAFF. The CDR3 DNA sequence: TGTGCCAGCAGTTCAGTGGGGGGGACGAACACTGAAGCTTTCTTT.

The CDR3: CASSPQGAALRAFF. In DNA, the CDR3 is TGTGCCAGCTCACCACAGGGGGCAGCTTTGCGGGCTTTCTTT. This chain connects TRBV18 to TRBJ1-1; 7 bases fit TRBD1. The CDR3 has 14 residues. CDR1 is KGHSH and CDR2 is LQKENI in the germline V gene. Trimming cost V 1 base and J 11 bases; bases outside gene matches: 10.

For the CDR3, the DNA is TGTGCCAGCAGTTACGTCCTAGGGACAGGTTATGGCTACACCTTC. This encodes CASSYVLGTGYGYTF. The chain is built from TRBV6-5 and TRBJ1-2, with 8 bases matching TRBD1. Trimming took 2 bases from V and 5 from J; bases not matched to a gene: 7. Germline loops: CDR1 MNHEY, CDR2 SVGAGI. CDR3 length: 15 amino acids.

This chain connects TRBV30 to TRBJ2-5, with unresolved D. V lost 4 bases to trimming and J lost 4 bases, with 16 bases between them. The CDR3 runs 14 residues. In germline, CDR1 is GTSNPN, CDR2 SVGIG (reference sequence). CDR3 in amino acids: CAWNPSRLGETQYF. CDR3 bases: TGTGCCTGGAACCCTTCTAGGTTAGGAGAGACCCAGTACTTC.

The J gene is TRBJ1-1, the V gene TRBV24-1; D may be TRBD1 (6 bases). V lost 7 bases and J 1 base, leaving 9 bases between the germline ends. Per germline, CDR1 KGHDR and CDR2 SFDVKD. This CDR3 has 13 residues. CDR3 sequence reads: CATRGQSNTEAFF. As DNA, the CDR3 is TGTGCCACCAGAGGACAGTCGAACACTGAAGCTTTCTTT.

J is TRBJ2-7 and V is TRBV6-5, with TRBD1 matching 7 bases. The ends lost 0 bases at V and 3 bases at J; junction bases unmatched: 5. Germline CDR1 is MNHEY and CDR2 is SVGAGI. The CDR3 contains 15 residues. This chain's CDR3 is CASSYSITGDYEQYF. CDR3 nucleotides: TGTGCCAGCAGTTACTCGATCACAGGGGACTACGAGCAGTACTTC.

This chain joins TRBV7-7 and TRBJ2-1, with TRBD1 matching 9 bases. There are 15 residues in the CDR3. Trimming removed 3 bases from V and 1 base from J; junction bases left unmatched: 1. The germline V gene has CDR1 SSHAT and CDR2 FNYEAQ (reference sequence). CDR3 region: CASSFDRGSYNEQFF. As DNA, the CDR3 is TGTGCCAGCAGCTTCGACAGGGGGTCCTACAATGAGCAGTTCTTC.

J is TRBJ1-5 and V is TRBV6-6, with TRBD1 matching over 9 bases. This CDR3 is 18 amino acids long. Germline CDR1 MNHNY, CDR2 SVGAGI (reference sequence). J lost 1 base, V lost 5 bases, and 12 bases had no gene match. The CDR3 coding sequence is TGTGCCAGCAGTCATAAAGGGACAGGGACCGGAAGCAATCAGCCCCAGCATTTT. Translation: CASSHKGTGTGSNQPQHF.

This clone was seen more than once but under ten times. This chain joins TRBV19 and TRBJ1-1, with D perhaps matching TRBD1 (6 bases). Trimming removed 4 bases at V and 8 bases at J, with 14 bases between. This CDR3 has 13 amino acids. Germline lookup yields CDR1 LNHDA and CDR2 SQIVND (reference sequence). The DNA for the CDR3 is TGTGCCAGTAGTACCTTGAACAGGGAAGAAGCTTTCTTT. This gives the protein CASSTLNREEAFF.

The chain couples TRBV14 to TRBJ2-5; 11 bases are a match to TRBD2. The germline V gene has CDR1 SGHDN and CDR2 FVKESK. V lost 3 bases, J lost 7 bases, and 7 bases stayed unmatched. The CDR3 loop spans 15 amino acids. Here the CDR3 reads CASSHSGRARGTQYF. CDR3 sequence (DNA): TGTGCCAGCAGCCATAGCGGGAGGGCCCGCGGGACCCAGTACTTC.

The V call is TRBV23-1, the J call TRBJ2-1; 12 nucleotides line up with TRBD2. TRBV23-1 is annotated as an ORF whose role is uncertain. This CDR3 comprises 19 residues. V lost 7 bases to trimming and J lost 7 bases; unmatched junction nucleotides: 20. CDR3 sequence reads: CASTPGRLAGARRANEQFF. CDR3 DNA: TGCGCCAGCACCCCAGGGAGACTAGCGGGGGCCAGGAGGGCGAATGAGCAGTTCTTC.

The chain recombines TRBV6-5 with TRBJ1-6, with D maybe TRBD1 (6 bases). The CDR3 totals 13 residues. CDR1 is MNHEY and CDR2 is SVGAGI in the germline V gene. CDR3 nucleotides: TGTGCAATAGGGGGTGGGCATAATTCACCCCTCCACTTT. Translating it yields CAIGGGHNSPLHF.

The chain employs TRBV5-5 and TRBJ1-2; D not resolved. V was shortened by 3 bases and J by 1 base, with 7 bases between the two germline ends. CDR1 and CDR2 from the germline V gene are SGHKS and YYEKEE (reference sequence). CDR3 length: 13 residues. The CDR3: CASSSRINYGYTF. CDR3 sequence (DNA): TGTGCCAGCAGCTCGAGGATTAACTATGGCTACACCTTC.

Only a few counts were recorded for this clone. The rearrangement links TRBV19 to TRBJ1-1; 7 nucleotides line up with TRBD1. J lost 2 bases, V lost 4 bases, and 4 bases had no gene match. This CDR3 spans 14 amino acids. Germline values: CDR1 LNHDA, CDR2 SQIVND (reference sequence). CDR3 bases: TGTGCCAGTAGTACACAGGGGCAAAACACTGAAGCTTTCTTT. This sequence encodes CASSTQGQNTEAFF.

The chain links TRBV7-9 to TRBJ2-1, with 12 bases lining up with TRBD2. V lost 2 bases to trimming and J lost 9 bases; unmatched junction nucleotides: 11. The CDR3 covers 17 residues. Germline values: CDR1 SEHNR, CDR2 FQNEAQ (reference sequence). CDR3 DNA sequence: TGTGCCAGCAGCTTATTTCCTAGCGGGGGGGAGTCCCGTGAGCAGTTCTTC. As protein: CASSLFPSGGESREQFF.

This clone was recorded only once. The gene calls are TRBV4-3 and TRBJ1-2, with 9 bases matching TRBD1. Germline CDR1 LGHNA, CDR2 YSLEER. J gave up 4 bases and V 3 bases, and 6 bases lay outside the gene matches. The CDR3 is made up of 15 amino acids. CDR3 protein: CASSQRTGASYGYTF. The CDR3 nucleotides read TGCGCCAGCAGCCAGAGGACAGGGGCCAGCTATGGCTACACCTTC.

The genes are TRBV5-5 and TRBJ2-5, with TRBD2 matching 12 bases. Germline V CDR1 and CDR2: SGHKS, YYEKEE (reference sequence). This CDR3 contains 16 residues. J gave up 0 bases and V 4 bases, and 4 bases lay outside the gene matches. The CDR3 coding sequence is TGTGCCAGCAGCCCGAGACTAGCGGGGGACCAAGAGACCCAGTACTTC. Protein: CASSPRLAGDQETQYF.